The 22 T cell receptor beta chains below all came from one sample that was sequenced in a study of shared clonotypes between healthy human individuals. The repertoire was sequenced with immunoSEQ multiplex PCR; TCRdb's copy has only in-frame clones and lacks some. In the table there are approximately 530,000 clones, approximately 95% of which are singletons. Source material: naive CD4+ T cells sorted from blood. Subset given: CD45RA+ positively selected. These receptors were taken from a woman in her twenties or thirties in good health.

This clone appeared a single time. The chain is built from TRBV6-5 and TRBJ2-2, with D possibly being TRBD2 (5 bases). The CDR3 is 16 residues long. CDR1 is MNHEY, CDR2 SVGAGI, per germline. V gave up 0 bases and J gave up 0 bases, with 8 bases separating them. The CDR3 coding sequence is TGTGCCAGCAGTTACTCTCTAGCAGCGAACACCGGGGAGCTGTTTTTT. Translation: CASSYSLAANTGELFF.

In DNA, the CDR3 is TGTGCCAGCAGTTACGGGGTGGGGCTCCGGACAGATACGCAGTATTTT. It encodes CASSYGVGLRTDTQYF. The V gene is TRBV6-6, the J gene TRBJ2-3; D perhaps matches TRBD1 (5 bases). Germline CDR1 MNHNY, CDR2 SVGAGI (reference sequence). This CDR3 is built from 16 residues. V gave up 2 bases and J gave up 3 bases, with 15 bases separating them.

The rearrangement joins TRBV5-1 to TRBJ2-7; 10 bases align to TRBD1. Germline CDR1 SGHRS, CDR2 YFSETQ. V trimming: 4 bases; J trimming: 1 base; junction bases outside the gene matches: 5. The CDR3 is 15 amino acids. The CDR3 bases are TGCGCCAGCAGCCGAGGGACAGGGGAGTCCTACGAGCAGTACTTC. Protein sequence: CASSRGTGESYEQYF. The full variable domain, its missing parts supplied by reference TRBV5-1 and TRBJ2-7, is KAGVTQTPRYLIKTRGQQVTLSCSPISGHRSVSWYQQTPGQGLQFLFEYFSETQRNKGNFPGRFSGRQFSNSRSEMNVSTLELGDSALYLCASSRGTGESYEQYFGPGTRLTVT.

The chain carries TRBV30 and TRBJ1-2; D not resolved. The CDR3 spans 11 residues. Germline CDR1 is GTSNPN and CDR2 is SVGIG (reference sequence). V was clipped by 3 bases and J by 0 bases, with 2 bases between them. This CDR3 reads CAWRSNYGYTF. The CDR3 region has the DNA TGTGCCTGGAGATCTAACTATGGCTACACCTTC.

This sequence joins TRBV29-1 and TRBJ2-7; no firm D call. Germline V gives CDR1 SQVTM, CDR2 ANQGSEA. V dropped 4 bases and J dropped 4 bases, with 20 bases sitting between them. This CDR3 spans 15 amino acids. CDR3 in DNA: TGCAGCGTTGCGGAGACTCCTCGATCGATATACGAGCAGTACTTC. It is translated as CSVAETPRSIYEQYF.

J is TRBJ2-7 and V is TRBV19, with 11 bases lining up with TRBD2. The CDR3 contains 14 residues. The germline V gene encodes CDR1 LNHDA and CDR2 SQIVND (reference sequence). The ends lost 9 bases at V and 0 bases at J; junction bases unmatched: 4. In DNA, the CDR3 is TGTGCCAGCTCGACTAGCGGGAACTCCTACGAGCAGTACTTC. The encoded protein is CASSTSGNSYEQYF.

The genes are TRBV2 and TRBJ2-5; 10 positions match TRBD2. Trimming at V came to 7 bases and at J to 7 bases, leaving 9 bases not matched to a gene. This CDR3 is built from 14 residues. From germline, CDR1 is SNHLY and CDR2 FYNNEI. Here the CDR3 DNA reads TGTGCCAGCACCGGCTGGGCTAGCGGGGGGACCCAGTACTTC. It codes for CASTGWASGGTQYF.

Points on this clone: The junction differs from germline at one of its ends, possibly a read error. The chain couples TRBV7-9 to TRBJ2-7; 7 bases are a match to TRBD1. Germline V gives CDR1 SEHNR, CDR2 FQNEAQ (reference sequence). The CDR3 is 12 amino acids. CDR3 nucleotide sequence: TGTGCCAGCAGCTTAGATTTCCGGACAGGCCACTTC. This sequence encodes CASSLDFRTGHF.

The chain links TRBV28 to TRBJ1-2; 7 bases match TRBD1. CDR1 and CDR2 from the germline V gene are MDHEN and SYDVKM. V lost 1 base and J lost 0; bases outside the gene matches: 5. The CDR3 is 16 amino acids. This chain's CDR3 is CASSLYWGQTNYGYTF. In nucleotides, the CDR3 is TGTGCCAGCAGTTTATATTGGGGACAGACTAACTATGGCTACACCTTC.

The chain carries TRBV18 and TRBJ2-5; TRBD2 matches 12 bases. Germline V gene data show CDR1 as KGHSH and CDR2 as LQKENI. The V and J ends lost 5 bases and 3 bases, in that order; junction bases with no gene match: 4. The CDR3 loop spans 15 amino acids. The CDR3 DNA sequence: TGTGCCAGCTCAACCCGGACTAGCGGGAAAGAGACCCAGTACTTC. This codes for CASSTRTSGKETQYF.

This chain connects TRBV28 to TRBJ2-6; unclear D gene. Germline CDR1 MDHEN, CDR2 SYDVKM. Trimming left V 2 bases short and J 4 bases short, with 6 bases between. The CDR3 is 14 residues long. The CDR3 sequence: CASSLIVGANVLTF. The CDR3 DNA reads as TGTGCCAGCAGTTTAATCGTGGGGGCCAACGTCCTGACTTTC.

V gene TRBV5-4 combines with J gene TRBJ2-2, with 9 bases fitting TRBD1. CDR1 and CDR2 from the germline V gene are SGHNT and YYREEE (reference sequence). The V and J ends lost 4 bases and 2 bases, in that order; junction bases with no gene match: 12. This CDR3 comprises 18 residues. CDR3 residues: CASSHGVADRGNTGELFF. In DNA, the CDR3 is TGTGCCAGCAGCCATGGTGTAGCGGACAGGGGTAACACCGGGGAGCTGTTTTTT.

The chain recombines TRBV11-2 with TRBJ2-3, with 7 bases fitting TRBD1. Per the germline V gene, CDR1 is SGHAT and CDR2 is FQNNGV. The CDR3 is made up of 14 amino acids. With 7 bases clipped from V and 2 bases from J, the junction kept 6 bases outside the gene matches. CDR3 DNA: TGTGCCAGCAAAACAGGGGTGTCCACAGATACGCAGTATTTT. Translation gives CASKTGVSTDTQYF.

The chain uses TRBV11-2 and TRBJ1-4; no firm D call. Germline loops: CDR1 SGHAT, CDR2 FQNNGV. Trimming left V 5 bases short and J 5 bases short, with 9 bases between. CDR3 size: 13 residues. CDR3 region: CASSPWLNEKLFF. The CDR3 nucleotides are TGTGCCAGCAGCCCCTGGTTGAATGAAAAACTGTTTTTT. Full variable domain (remainder filled in from reference TRBV11-2 and TRBJ1-4): EAGVAQSPRYKIIEKRQSVAFWCNPISGHATLYWYQQILGQGPKLLIQFQNNGVVDDSQLPKDRFSAERLKGVDSTLKIQPAKLEDSAVYLCASSPWLNEKLFFGSGTQLSVL.

This clone was seen a handful of times. Within the sample, other DNA sequences also encode this same CDR3. The V gene is TRBV5-1, the J gene TRBJ1-5; D gene unclear. The germline V gene encodes CDR1 SGHRS and CDR2 YFSETQ. The CDR3 contains 14 residues. Trimming removed 0 bases at V and 4 bases at J, with 8 bases between. The CDR3 sequence: CASSLVAGNQPQHF. The CDR3 DNA is TGCGCCAGCAGCTTGGTGGCAGGTAATCAGCCCCAGCATTTT.

This chain joins TRBV9 and TRBJ2-1, with 8 bases aligning to TRBD1. The germline CDR1 and CDR2 sequences are SGDLS and YYNGEE. V lost 2 bases and J lost 1; bases outside the gene matches: 5. This CDR3 spans 16 amino acids. Here the CDR3 reads CASSVATGASYNEQFF. The CDR3 nucleotides are TGTGCCAGCAGCGTGGCGACAGGGGCTTCCTACAATGAGCAGTTCTTC.

The gene calls are TRBV10-3 and TRBJ2-7, with 13 bases fitting TRBD2. The CDR3 covers 19 residues. The junction had 8 bases not matched to a gene; V was cut back by 0 bases and J by 0 bases. CDR1 ENHRY and CDR2 SYGVKD come from the germline V gene. The CDR3 region has the DNA TGTGCCATCAGTGAGTCCTCCCTACTAGCGGGAGGGAGCTCCTACGAGCAGTACTTC. This encodes CAISESSLLAGGSSYEQYF.

This clone was detected once. V gene TRBV10-1 combines with J gene TRBJ2-2, with D perhaps given as TRBD1 or TRBD2 (5 bases each). Trimming removed 3 bases at V and 6 bases at J, with 11 bases between. The CDR3 contains 14 residues. Germline V gives CDR1 WNHNN, CDR2 SYGVQD (reference sequence). CDR3 DNA: TGCGCCAGCAGTGAAGCAGGGACCGCCGGGGAGCTGTTTTTT. Amino acids: CASSEAGTAGELFF.

The rearrangement uses TRBV27 and TRBJ1-5; D ambiguous. Germline assignment: CDR1 MNHEY and CDR2 SMNVEV (reference sequence). Trimming shortened V by 6 bases and J by 3 bases, and 12 bases separated the two germline ends. The CDR3 spans 14 residues. Here the CDR3 DNA reads TGTGCCAGCAGCCCCTGGCCGGTCAATCAGCCCCAGCATTTT. This translates into CASSPWPVNQPQHF.

J is TRBJ1-3 and V is TRBV7-2; D unresolved. This CDR3 comprises 15 residues. V shed 5 bases and J shed 0 bases, with 11 bases lying between them. Germline values: CDR1 SGHTA, CDR2 FQGNSA. The CDR3 sequence is CASSPLMISGNTIYF. CDR3 DNA: TGTGCCAGCAGCCCCTTGATGATCTCTGGAAACACCATATATTTT.

The chain couples TRBV15 to TRBJ2-6; D is undetermined. The CDR3 sequence is 15 residues long. The germline V gene has CDR1 LNHNV and CDR2 YYDKDF (reference sequence). V shed 7 bases and J shed 0 bases, with 10 bases lying between them. CDR3 protein: CATTLDTSGANVLTF. CDR3 coding DNA: TGTGCCACCACCTTAGACACCTCTGGGGCCAACGTCCTGACTTTC.

The V call is TRBV13, the J call TRBJ1-1; D is undetermined. CDR1 is PRHDT, CDR2 FYEKMQ, per germline (reference sequence). Trimming cost V 0 bases and J 1 base, with 6 bases left between them. The CDR3 contains 14 residues. The CDR3 DNA reads TGTGCCAGCAGCTTAGGTCTAGGGAACACTGAAGCTTTCTTT. Amino acid sequence: CASSLGLGNTEAFF.